What follows are 21 T cell receptor beta chains derived from one specimen sequenced in a study of T cell changes during pregnancy in multiple sclerosis. Sequencing was performed with immunoSEQ multiplex PCR; in TCRdb, only in-frame clones are kept and a portion is missing. The sample includes some 47,000 clones, around 96% of them seen just once. The input for sequencing was peripheral blood, taken in the second trimester of pregnancy. Receptors originate from a female donor with multiple sclerosis, enrolled in a pregnancy study.

The genes are TRBV25-1 and TRBJ2-1, with 12 bases aligning to TRBD2. V dropped 5 bases and J dropped 8; count of bases not matched to a gene: 16. The CDR3 is 18 amino acids. CDR1 and CDR2 (germline): MGHDK, SYGVNS. This CDR3 reads CASSTRRSSGGASYEQFF. CDR3 nucleotides: TGTGCCAGCAGTACACGACGTTCTAGCGGGGGGGCCTCCTATGAGCAGTTCTTC. Using reference TRBV25-1 and TRBJ2-1 for the parts outside the CDR3, the full variable domain is EADIYQTPRYLVIGTGKKITLECSQTMGHDKMYWYQQDPGMELHLIHYSYGVNSTEKGDLSSESTVSRIRTEHFPLTLESARPSHTSQYLCASSTRRSSGGASYEQFFGPGTRLTVL.

The V call is TRBV7-2, the J call TRBJ1-1; D is uncertain. This CDR3 is 13 amino acids long. The V and J ends lost 2 bases and 9 bases respectively, with 13 bases between them. Germline loops: CDR1 SGHTA, CDR2 FQGNSA. The CDR3: CASSLNRRQKAFF. Here the CDR3 DNA reads TGTGCCAGCAGCTTAAATCGTCGTCAGAAAGCTTTCTTT.

The chain recombines TRBV4-2 with TRBJ2-6, with 8 bases matching TRBD1. The CDR3 sequence is 16 residues long. CDR1 and CDR2 (germline): LGHNA, YNFKEQ. With 2 bases clipped from V and 3 bases from J, the junction kept 3 bases outside the gene matches. The CDR3 spells CASSQTGGDGANVLTF. The CDR3 nucleotides are TGTGCCAGCAGCCAAACAGGGGGTGATGGGGCCAACGTCCTGACTTTC.

This rearrangement joins TRBV7-2 to TRBJ1-5; 9 bases match TRBD1. The CDR3 spans 16 residues. The junction had 6 bases not matched to a gene; V was cut back by 5 bases and J by 1 base. Germline CDR1 is SGHTA and CDR2 is FQGNSA. The CDR3 loop reads CASSPTGGRSNQPQHF. The DNA of the CDR3 is TGTGCCAGCAGCCCTACAGGGGGCAGAAGCAATCAGCCCCAGCATTTT.

The J gene is TRBJ2-5, the V gene TRBV2, with 14 nucleotides matching TRBD2. The V gene end was trimmed by 10 bases and the J gene end by 5 bases; junction bases not matched to a gene: 9. The CDR3 has 15 residues. Germline V gene lookup returns CDR1 SNHLY and CDR2 FYNNEI. This CDR3 is CATGTSGGRGETQYF. The CDR3 DNA reads as TGTGCCACCGGGACTAGCGGGGGCCGGGGGGAGACCCAGTACTTC.

A few counts support this clone. The chain has TRBV2 and TRBJ2-2; D gene unclear. The V and J ends lost 4 bases and 0 bases respectively, with 6 bases between them. CDR1 SNHLY and CDR2 FYNNEI come from the germline V gene. The CDR3 sequence is 14 residues long. In DNA form, the CDR3 reads TGTGCCAGCAGTGTCGTGTCGAACACCGGGGAGCTGTTTTTT. Protein product: CASSVVSNTGELFF.

CDR3 protein: CASSEPAGLKGEKLFF. The CDR3 DNA reads as TGTGCCAGCAGTGAACCGGCAGGGCTTAAGGGTGAAAAACTGTTTTTT. This chain joins TRBV25-1 and TRBJ1-4, with D possibly TRBD1 on 5 matching bases. The CDR3 sequence is 16 residues long. V was trimmed by 2 bases and J by 7 bases, leaving 17 bases between them. Germline V lookup: CDR1 MGHDK, CDR2 SYGVNS.

The V gene is TRBV20-1, the J gene TRBJ2-7; D is uncertain. The CDR3 has 11 residues. Per germline, CDR1 DFQATT and CDR2 SNEGSKA (reference sequence). V was cut by 1 base and J by 7 bases, with 8 bases left in between. The CDR3 loop reads CSARVVAEQYF. CDR3 nucleotides: TGCAGTGCTAGAGTGGTGGCAGAGCAGTACTTC.

The V call is TRBV19, the J call TRBJ2-5, with 10 nucleotides matching TRBD1. This CDR3 has 15 amino acids. The trim removed 4 bases at V and 1 base at J, leaving 3 bases unmatched. The V gene's germline CDR1 is LNHDA and CDR2 SQIVND (reference sequence). The CDR3 reads CASSSRTGGQETQYF. As DNA, the CDR3 is TGTGCCAGTAGTAGCCGGACAGGGGGCCAAGAGACCCAGTACTTC.

The chain carries TRBV4-3 and TRBJ1-5; D perhaps matches TRBD1 (6 bases). This CDR3 has 16 amino acids. Germline values: CDR1 LGHNA, CDR2 YSLEER. V was pared by 4 bases and J by 1 base, with 14 bases between. CDR3 DNA: TGCGCCAGCAGCCTCGGACTTGGGACAAGCAATCAGCCCCAGCATTTT. Translated: CASSLGLGTSNQPQHF.

This rearrangement joins TRBV7-8 to TRBJ2-3; 11 nucleotides match TRBD2. The junction had 4 bases not matched to a gene; V was cut back by 5 bases and J by 0 bases. CDR3 length: 16 residues. CDR1 is SGHVS, CDR2 FQNEAQ, per germline. The CDR3 DNA follows: TGTGCCAGCAGCCCCCGACTAGCGGGGAGCACAGATACGCAGTATTTT. Translation: CASSPRLAGSTDTQYF.

The table lists this clone with a count of one. CDR3 nucleotides: TGCGCCAGCAGCCTGGACAGGGGGTCCTACGAGCAGTACTTC. Amino acids: CASSLDRGSYEQYF. The chain links TRBV4-1 to TRBJ2-7, with 10 positions matching TRBD1. Per the germline V gene, CDR1 is MGHRA and CDR2 is YSYEKL. V lost 4 bases, J lost 1 base, and 1 base stayed unmatched. The CDR3 contains 14 residues.

V usage is TRBV4-3 and J usage is TRBJ2-7; D gene unclear. CDR1 is LGHNA and CDR2 is YSLEER in the germline V gene. Trimming took off 0 bases at V and 0 bases at J, with 9 bases between the two ends. The CDR3 has 15 residues. The chain's CDR3 is CASSQELSFSYEQYF. CDR3 nucleotides: TGCGCCAGCAGCCAAGAGCTCAGTTTCTCCTACGAGCAGTACTTC.

The chain links TRBV18 to TRBJ1-1; tentatively, D is TRBD1 (6 bases). V gave up 0 bases and J gave up 4 bases, with 6 bases separating them. The CDR3 has 13 amino acids. Germline loops: CDR1 KGHSH, CDR2 LQKENI. CDR3: CASSPPDSTEAFF. In DNA form, the CDR3 reads TGTGCCAGCTCACCACCGGACAGCACTGAAGCTTTCTTT.

The chain joins TRBV7-3 to TRBJ2-1, with TRBD2 matching 12 bases. The trim removed 4 bases at V and 5 bases at J, leaving 9 bases unmatched. The germline CDR1 and CDR2 sequences are SGHTA and FQGTGA. The CDR3 covers 17 residues. The DNA for the CDR3 is TGTGCCAGCAGCTCCGGCTCCACTAGCGGGAGGAACAATGAGCAGTTCTTC. It specifies CASSSGSTSGRNNEQFF.

CDR3 region: CASSVGSYNEQFF. The CDR3, as DNA: TGCGCCAGCAGCGTCGGCTCCTACAATGAGCAGTTCTTC. V is TRBV4-1 and J is TRBJ2-1; D is uncertain. The length of the CDR3 is 13 residues. V was pared by 5 bases and J by 0 bases, with 5 bases between. The germline CDR1 and CDR2 sequences are MGHRA and YSYEKL.

The rearrangement links TRBV7-2 to TRBJ1-5; 9 bases agree with TRBD1. This CDR3 has 15 residues. The V gene's germline CDR1 is SGHTA and CDR2 FQGNSA. J was trimmed by 6 bases and V by 3 bases; bases with no gene match: 6. This CDR3 is CASSFRGQGIQPQHF. Here the CDR3 DNA reads TGTGCCAGCAGCTTTAGGGGACAGGGAATTCAGCCCCAGCATTTT.

The rearrangement uses TRBV18 and TRBJ2-1, with TRBD1 as a possible D gene (5 bases). The germline gives CDR1 KGHSH, CDR2 LQKENI. V was pared by 4 bases and J by 8 bases, with 12 bases between. CDR3 size: 13 residues. The CDR3 nucleotides are TGTGCCAGCTCACGTACCGTAGGGGATGAGCAGTTCTTC. Protein sequence: CASSRTVGDEQFF.

This clone was observed once. This chain links TRBV6-5 with TRBJ2-7, with D perhaps TRBD2 (6 bases). This CDR3 is 12 amino acids long. Germline V CDR1 and CDR2: MNHEY, SVGAGI. Trimming left V 6 bases short and J 6 bases short, with 12 bases between. The CDR3 region is CASRTTSFEQYF. The CDR3 DNA is TGTGCCAGCAGAACGACTAGTTTCGAGCAGTACTTC.

The J gene is TRBJ1-1, the V gene TRBV7-9; 8 nucleotides align to TRBD1. The CDR3 runs to 15 residues. Trimming took 1 base from V and 4 from J; bases not matched to a gene: 5. Germline assignment: CDR1 SEHNR and CDR2 FQNEAQ (reference sequence). DNA of the CDR3: TGTGCCAGCAGCTTAGTAGGACAGGGAGGCACTGAAGCTTTCTTT. Amino acids: CASSLVGQGGTEAFF.

This chain joins TRBV29-1 and TRBJ1-1, with 9 bases that match TRBD1. Unmatched junction bases numbered 12, after V lost 6 bases and J lost 1 base. Germline lookup yields CDR1 SQVTM and CDR2 ANQGSEA. The CDR3 sequence is 16 residues long. CDR3: CSVPRLTGGRNTEAFF. The CDR3, as DNA: TGCAGCGTCCCCCGCCTGACAGGGGGGAGGAACACTGAAGCTTTCTTT.